There are a few counts of the clone carrying this TCR beta chain. The target antigen is unknown. Here immunoSEQ multiplex PCR was the method, and the copy in TCRdb shows in-frame clones only, minus some. The repertoire holds some 57,000 clones, with 85% to 90% as singletons. This sample was taken from a study of OX40 agonist ivuxolimab in advanced cancers. Notes on the study in general: Among T cells, CD8+ cells averaged more expanded clones than CD4+ cells.

This TCR was recovered from an adult with an advanced solid tumor such as melanoma, head and neck, liver or kidney cancer. The specimen was CD4+ or CD8+ T cells sorted from blood, collected in a trial of the OX40 agonist ivuxolimab.

The CDR3 loop is CASSSSGLTYEQYF. The CDR3 bases are TGTGCCAGCAGTTCATCAGGGTTAACCTACGAGCAGTACTTC. This chain connects TRBV6-9 to TRBJ2-7; perhaps TRBD1 as D (5 bases). The germline V gene has CDR1 MNHGY and CDR2 SVAAGI. Trimming took 4 bases from V and 2 from J, leaving 12 bases between them. CDR3 size: 14 residues.